Included here is one T cell receptor (beta chain) sequence, with context. Its antigen remains unidentified. Using immunoSEQ multiplex PCR, the repertoire was profiled, and TCRdb retains in-frame clones only, with some absent. This sample has some 120,000 clones, with about 81% found just once. The record originates from a study of radiation and T cells in renal cell carcinoma. In the study overall: Nephrectomy followed 15 Gy stereotactic body radiation by 4 weeks. Notes on the study in general: Top tumor clonotypes rose in blood 2 weeks post-radiation, then contracted.

The germline V gene encodes CDR1 SEHNR and CDR2 FQNEAQ (reference sequence). The germline V and J ends were trimmed by 5 bases and 2 bases, with 12 bases remaining between them. This CDR3 spans 14 amino acids. Stated time point: blood 2 weeks post-SBRT. Treatment here: 15 Gy SBRT to primary tumor, nephrectomy 4 weeks later. After SBRT, blood was collected at 2 and 4 weeks, plus baseline. The tumor was a clear cell renal cell carcinoma. This sample comprised blood, obtained from a patient whose treatment included radiotherapy and nephrectomy. The rearrangement uses TRBV7-9 and TRBJ1-1; D unresolved. The TCR was taken from a woman aged 60-75 years with renal cell carcinoma. The CDR3 coding sequence is TGTGCCAGCAGCAACCGAATGCAAAACACTGAAGCTTTCTTT. Residues: CASSNRMQNTEAFF.